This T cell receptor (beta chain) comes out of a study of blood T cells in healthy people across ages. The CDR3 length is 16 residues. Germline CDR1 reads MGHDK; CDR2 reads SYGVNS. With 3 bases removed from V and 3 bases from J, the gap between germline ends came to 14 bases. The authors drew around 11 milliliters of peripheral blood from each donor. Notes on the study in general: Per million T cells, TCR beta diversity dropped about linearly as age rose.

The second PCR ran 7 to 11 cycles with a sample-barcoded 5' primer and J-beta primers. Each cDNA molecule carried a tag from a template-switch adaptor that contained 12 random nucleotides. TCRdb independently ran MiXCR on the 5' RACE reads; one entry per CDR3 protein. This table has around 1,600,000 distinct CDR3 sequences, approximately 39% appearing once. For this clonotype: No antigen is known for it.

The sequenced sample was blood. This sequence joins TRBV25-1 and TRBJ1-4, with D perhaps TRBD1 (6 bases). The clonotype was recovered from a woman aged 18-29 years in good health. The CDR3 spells CASSDGGPPPNEKLFF. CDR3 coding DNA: TGTGCCAGCAGTGATGGGGGGCCGCCGCCTAATGAAAAACTGTTTTTT. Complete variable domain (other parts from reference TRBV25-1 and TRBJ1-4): EADIYQTPRYLVIGTGKKITLECSQTMGHDKMYWYQQDPGMELHLIHYSYGVNSTEKGDLSSESTVSRIRTEHFPLTLESARPSHTSQYLCASSDGGPPPNEKLFFGSGTQLSVL.